This TCR beta chain was identified in a study of beta chain features in type 1 diabetes. Study in general: Patients shared similar age, gender and cell yields with healthy donors. There were some 98 million sorted cells examined across all samples.

On this clone: Its antigen is still unknown.

This CDR3 spans 14 amino acids. The germline V gene encodes CDR1 SGDLS and CDR2 YYNGEE. V was cut by 4 bases and J by 1 base, with 12 bases left in between. Expressed TCRB transcripts were sequenced after all isolated RNA was converted to cDNA. Profiling relied on immunoSEQ multiplex PCR, and the TCRdb table lists in-frame clones only, not all of them. The sample records roughly 180,000 clones, about 13% being singletons. Findings and limits, study-wide: Within patients, naive, central memory and Treg TCRB repertoires seemed more similar than within healthy donors. For patients and controls alike, PCR might favor shorter templates to the same degree.

Source material: central memory CD4+ T cells from blood. J is TRBJ2-7 and V is TRBV9; D is unresolved. This TCR was sampled from a young woman in good health. The CDR3 region has the DNA TGTGCCAGCAGCACCAACACCCCGTCCTACGAGCAGTACTTC. As protein: CASSTNTPSYEQYF.